These 15 T cell receptor beta chains came from one sample sequenced in a study of control samples from healthy donors and cancer patients. The protocol was immunoSEQ multiplex PCR, while the TCRdb copy is restricted to in-frame clones and leaves out a portion. The sample records about 110,000 clones, roughly 79% being singletons. Sample: blood. These receptors all stem from a man between 18 and 29 years old in good health.

V and J are TRBV25-1 and TRBJ1-1; TRBD1 is a possible D gene (5 bases). This CDR3 comprises 12 residues. V gave up 2 bases and J gave up 7 bases, with 8 bases separating them. From germline, CDR1 is MGHDK and CDR2 SYGVNS. CDR3 sequence reads: CASSEGRGEAFF. CDR3 nucleotide sequence: TGTGCCAGCAGTGAAGGTAGGGGTGAAGCTTTCTTT. Based on the CDR3 plus reference TRBV25-1 and TRBJ1-1, the full variable domain is EADIYQTPRYLVIGTGKKITLECSQTMGHDKMYWYQQDPGMELHLIHYSYGVNSTEKGDLSSESTVSRIRTEHFPLTLESARPSHTSQYLCASSEGRGEAFFGQGTRLTVV.

In regard to this clone: Germline and junction disagree at one end, which may indicate a read error. V and J are TRBV11-2 and TRBJ1-1, with D possibly TRBD1 on 5 matching bases. Per germline, CDR1 SGHAT and CDR2 FQNNGV. The CDR3 totals 18 residues. Here the CDR3 reads CASSLAPRGAVWYTEASF. CDR3 in DNA: TGTGCCAGCAGCTTAGCCCCGAGAGGGGCGGTTTGGTACACTGAAGCTTCCTTT.

V usage is TRBV29-1 and J usage is TRBJ1-3; 7 nucleotides match TRBD1. The CDR3 covers 11 residues. The V gene end was trimmed by 6 bases and the J gene end by 8 bases; junction bases not matched to a gene: 4. Germline loops: CDR1 SQVTM, CDR2 ANQGSEA. The CDR3 is CSVPQGYTIYF. CDR3 in DNA: TGCAGCGTCCCACAGGGGTACACCATATATTTT.

This chain connects TRBV5-7 to TRBJ2-7, with D possibly being TRBD1 (6 bases). TRBV5-7 is an ORF for which the function is uncertain. The CDR3 loop spans 17 amino acids. V was pared by 1 base and J by 2 bases, with 19 bases between. This CDR3 reads CASSLSLSQGNTYEQYV. Written as DNA, the CDR3 is TGTGCCAGCAGCTTGAGTCTGAGTCAGGGGAACACCTACGAGCAGTACGTC.

This rearrangement joins TRBV4-2 to TRBJ2-7; D not resolved. The germline gives CDR1 LGHNA, CDR2 YNFKEQ. V was shortened by 0 bases and J by 3 bases, with 15 bases between the two germline ends. This CDR3 is 16 amino acids long. DNA of the CDR3: TGTGCCAGCAGCCAAGATCCTAGGGTAGCCCTCTACGAGCAGTACTTC. This encodes CASSQDPRVALYEQYF.

The chain recombines TRBV6-2 or TRBV6-3 with TRBJ2-5; no definite D call. Germline V CDR1 and CDR2: MNHEY, SVGEGT. This CDR3 comprises 13 residues. Trimming stripped 5 bases from V and 5 bases from J, with 12 bases between. As DNA, the CDR3 is TGTGCCAGCAGTCTCCTGAGGTGGGAGACCCAGTACTTC. The encoded protein is CASSLLRWETQYF.

In regard to this clone: The same CDR3 arises from other DNA sequences in this sample as well. The V gene is TRBV7-8, the J gene TRBJ2-7, with D tentatively TRBD1 (5 bases). Germline CDR1 is SGHVS and CDR2 is FQNEAQ. The CDR3 is 13 residues long. V lost 5 bases to trimming and J lost 2 bases, with 10 bases between them. The CDR3 reads CASSPRQTYEQYF. The CDR3 nucleotides are TGTGCCAGCAGCCCAAGACAGACCTACGAGCAGTACTTC.

V and J are TRBV6-1 and TRBJ1-3; possibly TRBD1 for D (5 bases). The V end lost 0 bases, the J end lost 4 bases, and 16 bases lay between the germline ends. CDR1 is MNHNS, CDR2 SASEGT, per germline. The CDR3 sequence is 17 residues long. CDR3 loop: CASSEAWRGTVGNTIYF. In DNA, the CDR3 is TGTGCCAGCAGTGAAGCTTGGAGAGGGACGGTCGGAAACACCATATATTTT.

DNA for the CDR3: TGTGCCAGCAGCTTGGGGGACAGCGTTTCGGGAAACACCATATATTTT. This encodes CASSLGDSVSGNTIYF. The chain is built from TRBV5-5 and TRBJ1-3; TRBD1 matches 7 bases. The trim removed 0 bases at V and 4 bases at J, leaving 7 bases unmatched. The CDR3 consists of 16 residues. Germline CDR1 reads SGHKS; CDR2 reads YYEKEE (reference sequence). The complete variable domain, with remaining parts taken from reference TRBV5-5 and TRBJ1-3, reads DAGVTQSPTHLIKTRGQQVTLRCSPISGHKSVSWYQQVLGQGPQFIFQYYEKEERGRGNFPDRFSARQFPNYSSELNVNALLLGDSALYLCASSLGDSVSGNTIYFGEGSWLTVV.

The J gene is TRBJ2-1, the V gene TRBV5-6; 13 bases are a match to TRBD2. Germline V CDR1 and CDR2: SGHDT, YYEEEE. V lost 5 bases, J lost 4 bases, and 9 bases stayed unmatched. The CDR3 sequence is 17 residues long. For the CDR3, the DNA is TGTGCCAGCAGGCAGACTAGCGGGGGGCGCAGTTACAATGAGCAGTTCTTC. Protein sequence: CASRQTSGGRSYNEQFF.

The chain employs TRBV7-2 and TRBJ1-6; unclear D gene. CDR3 size: 12 residues. Germline assignment: CDR1 SGHTA and CDR2 FQGNSA. Trimming took 4 bases from V and 9 from J, leaving 7 bases between them. The CDR3, as DNA: TGTGCCAGCAGCTCCCGCGCTTCACCCCTCCACTTT. Translating gives CASSSRASPLHF.

This rearrangement joins TRBV6-2 or TRBV6-3 to TRBJ1-6; the D gene is possibly TRBD1 (5 bases). Trimming shortened V by 5 bases and J by 7 bases, and 9 bases separated the two germline ends. The CDR3 totals 13 residues. The germline CDR1 and CDR2 sequences are MNHEY and SVGEGT. CDR3 region: CASSRGENSPLHF. The CDR3 DNA is TGTGCCAGCAGTCGAGGGGAAAATTCACCCCTCCACTTT.

This clone was found once. The chain couples TRBV20-1 to TRBJ2-5, with D possibly being TRBD1 (6 bases). Trimming left V 3 bases short and J 3 bases short, with 8 bases between. From germline, CDR1 is DFQATT and CDR2 SNEGSKA (reference sequence). This CDR3 is 12 amino acids long. In DNA, the CDR3 is TGCAGTGCTAGTAGGGACAAAGAGACCCAGTACTTC. This encodes CSASRDKETQYF.

The V and J genes are TRBV6-5 and TRBJ2-7; D unresolved. This CDR3 has 15 amino acids. V was shortened by 6 bases and J by 7 bases, with 22 bases between the two germline ends. CDR1 is MNHEY, CDR2 SVGAGI, per germline. The CDR3 DNA reads as TGTGCCAGCAGCCGAAATCGCTCACCTATTGGGGAGCAGTACGTC. As protein: CASSRNRSPIGEQYV.

Here the CDR3 reads CASSTGLQGYTF. The CDR3 DNA reads TGTGCCAGCAGTACAGGGCTGCAAGGCTACACCTTC. The V gene is TRBV25-1, the J gene TRBJ1-2, with D possibly TRBD1 on 6 matching bases. The germline V gene has CDR1 MGHDK and CDR2 SYGVNS. This CDR3 has 12 residues. Trimming shortened V by 5 bases and J by 8 bases, and 12 bases separated the two germline ends.